Listed here are 3 T cell receptor beta chains from one sample, sequenced in a study of post-analysis software for immune sequencing data. Study observations and caveats: TRBV segments more frequent in patients than in controls numbered five and included TRBV5-6, TRBV5-1 and TRBV20-1.

The library was made from cDNA and included unique molecular identifiers. Each CDR3 protein is one row after TCRdb ran MiXCR on the PCR reads. Of 750,000 to 950,000 distinct CDR3 sequences listed, about 53% were seen once; the top ten hold approximately 4.3%. Which antigens these TCRs recognize remains unknown. The sequenced sample was blood. These receptors were obtained from a girl between 10 and 17 years old with multiple sclerosis.

The chain recombines TRBV10-3 with TRBJ1-3, with TRBD1 matching over 10 bases. The length of the CDR3 is 18 residues. The ends lost 0 bases at V and 4 bases at J; junction bases unmatched: 9. The V gene's germline CDR1 is ENHRY and CDR2 SYGVKD. CDR3 sequence reads: CAISESRGQGLSGNTIYF. The CDR3, as DNA: TGTGCCATCAGTGAGTCAAGGGGACAGGGGCTCTCCGGAAACACCATATATTTT.

This clonotype showed up just a few times. The J gene is TRBJ2-7, the V gene TRBV7-6, with TRBD2 as a possible D gene (5 bases). Germline V gene data show CDR1 as SGHVS and CDR2 as FNYEAQ. The CDR3 has 15 residues. The ends were cut back, 1 base at V and 5 bases at J, with 15 bases in the middle. CDR3 residues: CASSLGTSGIDEQYF. The CDR3 DNA reads as TGTGCCAGCAGCTTAGGGACGTCCGGGATCGACGAGCAGTACTTC.

This clonotype was seen a few times. The chain couples TRBV7-9 to TRBJ2-7; 7 bases line up with TRBD2. CDR1 SEHNR and CDR2 FQNEAQ come from the germline V gene (reference sequence). The CDR3 totals 15 residues. With V trimmed by 4 bases and J by 5 bases, 11 bases remained unmatched. CDR3 DNA sequence: TGTGCCAGCAGCTCCCCCCAGACTAGCTACGACGAGCAGTACTTC. Its protein product is CASSSPQTSYDEQYF.